This TCR beta chain was retrieved from a study of blood T cells in healthy people across ages. A J-beta primer mix and a sample-barcoded 5' primer were used in a second PCR of about 7 to 12 cycles. A single record per CDR3 protein comes from TCRdb applying MiXCR to the 5' RACE reads. The sample records about a million distinct CDR3 sequences, around two fifths being singletons. Trimming took off 1 base at V and 1 base at J, with 7 bases between the two ends. Germline V gives CDR1 MGHRA, CDR2 YSYEKL. The CDR3 has 14 residues. In this sample, this clonotype turned up a few times. This clonotype was obtained from a man younger than 35 in good health. The rearrangement links TRBV4-1 to TRBJ2-5; no clear D gene. Material: blood. CDR3 bases: TGCGCCAGCAGCCAAGTAAGGCTCCAAGAGACCCAGTACTTC. Encoded protein: CASSQVRLQETQYF.